This T cell receptor beta chain was sequenced during a study of blood T cell repertoires in COVID-19. Libraries were prepared by immunoSEQ multiplex PCR; TCRdb keeps only in-frame clonotypes and omits some of them. The table includes 300,000 or so clones, around 84% detected once. CDR1 is MDHEN and CDR2 is SYDVKM in the germline V gene. The CDR3 consists of 14 residues. Trimming took off 4 bases at V and 3 bases at J, with 10 bases between the two ends. The clonotype originates from a man in his 70s with acute or convalescent COVID-19. The sequenced sample was peripheral blood. The chain links TRBV28 to TRBJ1-5; D possibly corresponds to TRBD1 (6 bases). The CDR3 sequence is CASSSAGANQPQHF. The CDR3 region has the DNA TGTGCCAGCAGTTCAGCAGGGGCCAATCAGCCCCAGCATTTT.